The T cell receptor (beta chain) under discussion was sequenced for a study of T-cell reconstitution after alpha-beta-depleted transplantation in children. Using unique molecular identifiers, the investigators prepared the TCRbeta library. Each CDR3 protein is one row after TCRdb ran MiXCR on the PCR reads. The table shows over 150,000 distinct CDR3 sequences, with under 8.5% occurring only once. Germline CDR1 SGHNT, CDR2 YYREEE (reference sequence). The germline V and J ends were trimmed by 1 base and 4 bases, with 11 bases remaining between them. This CDR3 has 14 residues. Source: PBMCs, taken before TCRalphabeta/CD19-depleted stem cell transplant. This chain joins TRBV5-4 and TRBJ2-5; no clear D. This TCR derives from a boy aged 2 to 9 with acute lymphoblastic leukemia, due to receive a stem cell transplant. CDR3 in DNA: TGTGCCAGCAGCTTGAAGTCAGGAAGAGAGACCCAGTACTTC. Protein product: CASSLKSGRETQYF.